The entry below describes one TCR beta chain. Antigen unknown. The record originates from a study of chemoradiotherapy in HPV16-positive cancers. General study points: Only a couple of HPV16-positive patients supplied the functional HPV-specificity definition. In HPV16-positive patients, HPV-responsive T-cell expansion tracked better recurrence-free survival.

Assay: immunoSEQ multiplex PCR; the TCRdb copy retains only in-frame clones and omits some. Counted here are 20,000 to 30,000 clones, roughly 87% occurring once; the ten biggest clones make up roughly 4.7%. Germline V CDR1 and CDR2: SQVTM, ANQGSEA. With 6 bases clipped from V and 6 bases from J, the junction kept 8 bases outside the gene matches. The CDR3 has 13 residues. The specimen comprised blood, sampled from a patient who underwent chemoradiotherapy. This TCR came from a human donor with HPV-associated anogenital cancer. This sequence joins TRBV29-1 and TRBJ2-3; 8 nucleotides align to TRBD1. The CDR3 DNA is TGCAGCGTACCGGGACAGGAAGGGGATACGCAGTATTTT. Encoded protein: CSVPGQEGDTQYF.